This entry lists 14 T cell receptor beta chains sequenced from one sample in a study of shared clonotypes between healthy human individuals. Only in-frame clones appear in the TCRdb table, and some are missing; sequencing was by immunoSEQ multiplex PCR. This table holds around 2.5 million clones, 93% found once. What was sequenced was naive CD4+ T cells from PBMCs. Regarding subset: CD45RA+ positively selected. These receptors were taken from a young man in good health. Some clones in this sample may be carry-over from other donors' samples.

Details on this clone: Other DNA sequences from this sample encode an identical CDR3 as well. This chain connects TRBV20-1 to TRBJ2-7, with D hard to call. The CDR3 loop spans 11 amino acids. Looked up from germline, CDR1 is DFQATT and CDR2 is SNEGSKA (reference sequence). The germline V and J ends were trimmed by 6 bases and 2 bases, with 8 bases remaining between them. The CDR3 DNA is TGCAGTGCCCCTAGGCCCTACGAGCAGTACTTC. Residues: CSAPRPYEQYF.

The V call is TRBV4-2, the J call TRBJ2-6; possible D gene TRBD2, 6 bases. Germline CDR1 and CDR2: LGHNA and YNFKEQ. V was pared by 1 base and J by 0 bases, with 7 bases between. This CDR3 comprises 16 residues. The CDR3 spells CASSQVGGSGANVLTF. In DNA, the CDR3 is TGTGCCAGCAGCCAAGTGGGGGGCTCTGGGGCCAACGTCCTGACTTTC.

The V and J genes are TRBV28 and TRBJ1-5; tentatively, D is TRBD1 (5 bases). The CDR3 covers 19 residues. The V end was cut by 2 bases, the J end by 3 bases, with 23 bases between. Germline V gives CDR1 MDHEN, CDR2 SYDVKM. The CDR3 DNA reads as TGTGCCAGCAGTTTAATTGGGGGTTCCTACGGAGGGTCCAATCAGCCCCAGCATTTT. It encodes CASSLIGGSYGGSNQPQHF.

This clone was picked up one time. The chain uses TRBV18 and TRBJ2-1; no clear D gene. The V end lost 2 bases, the J end lost 5 bases, and 7 bases lay between the germline ends. Germline CDR1 KGHSH, CDR2 LQKENI. This CDR3 spans 13 amino acids. CDR3 sequence: CASSPNLNNEQFF. CDR3 coding DNA: TGTGCCAGCTCACCAAACCTAAACAATGAGCAGTTCTTC.

The chain links TRBV5-1 to TRBJ2-1; no clear D. There are 15 residues in the CDR3. CDR1 and CDR2 from the germline V gene are SGHRS and YFSETQ. V dropped 4 bases and J dropped 7 bases, with 18 bases sitting between them. CDR3 sequence reads: CASSPALPPENEQFF. The DNA for the CDR3 is TGCGCCAGCAGCCCCGCCCTGCCCCCCGAGAATGAGCAGTTCTTC.

V and J are TRBV5-1 and TRBJ2-2, with TRBD2 matching 11 bases. The germline V gene encodes CDR1 SGHRS and CDR2 YFSETQ. The CDR3 spans 15 residues. The V and J ends lost 6 bases and 3 bases, in that order; junction bases with no gene match: 4. The CDR3 sequence: CASNGLAGHTGELFF. The CDR3 DNA follows: TGCGCCAGCAATGGACTAGCGGGCCACACCGGGGAGCTGTTTTTT.

The chain has TRBV29-1 and TRBJ2-3; 9 bases match TRBD2. Germline CDR1 SQVTM, CDR2 ANQGSEA. The junction had 2 bases not matched to a gene; V was cut back by 6 bases and J by 1 base. The CDR3 is 13 residues long. The chain's CDR3 is CSVRTSGTDTQYF. CDR3 bases: TGCAGCGTCCGGACTAGCGGCACAGATACGCAGTATTTT.

V gene TRBV15 combines with J gene TRBJ1-5, with D hard to call. CDR1 and CDR2 from the germline V gene are LNHNV and YYDKDF (reference sequence). With 0 bases removed from V and 0 bases from J, the gap between germline ends came to 9 bases. This CDR3 is 16 amino acids long. CDR3 DNA: TGTGCCACCAGCAGAGATATACAGAATAGCAATCAGCCCCAGCATTTT. Its protein is CATSRDIQNSNQPQHF.

This clone was found a few times. The chain recombines TRBV6-5 with TRBJ1-5; maybe TRBD1 (5 bases). The CDR3 extends over 13 amino acids. V shed 2 bases and J shed 7 bases, with 9 bases lying between them. Germline-derived CDR1 and CDR2 are MNHEY and SVGAGI. CDR3 protein: CASSYQGGQPQHF. CDR3 nucleotides: TGTGCCAGCAGTTACCAGGGAGGCCAGCCCCAGCATTTT.

The genes are TRBV5-1 and TRBJ2-7, with TRBD2 matching over 8 bases. Germline trimming cut 2 bases from V and 0 bases from J; bases unmatched to any gene: 10. Germline CDR1 is SGHRS and CDR2 is YFSETQ. The CDR3 extends over 17 amino acids. The CDR3 region is CASSFGSSGTLSYEQYF. CDR3 bases: TGCGCCAGCAGCTTCGGGAGTAGCGGGACACTCTCCTACGAGCAGTACTTC.

V is TRBV4-2 and J is TRBJ1-4; D not certain. Trimming took off 1 base at V and 8 bases at J, with 17 bases between the two ends. There are 16 residues in the CDR3. CDR1 and CDR2 from the germline V gene are LGHNA and YNFKEQ. The CDR3 here is CASSQGQMGAGEKLFF. The CDR3 DNA reads as TGTGCCAGCAGCCAAGGTCAAATGGGTGCGGGGGAAAAACTGTTTTTT.

This clone was seen a single time. The chain links TRBV6-1 to TRBJ1-2; no firm D call. The CDR3 sequence is 14 residues long. Germline loops: CDR1 MNHNS, CDR2 SASEGT. V dropped 3 bases and J dropped 8 bases, with 16 bases sitting between them. CDR3 protein: CASSEGPGGYGYTF. CDR3 DNA: TGTGCCAGCAGTGAGGGCCCCGGAGGGTACGGCTACACCTTC.

The rearrangement links TRBV30 to TRBJ1-1, with TRBD1 matching 7 bases. This CDR3 has 13 amino acids. The V gene's germline CDR1 is GTSNPN and CDR2 SVGIG (reference sequence). V was pared by 2 bases and J by 6 bases, with 6 bases of the junction left unmatched. The DNA for the CDR3 is TGTGCCTGGAGTAGGACAGGCTTGGCTGAAGCTTTCTTT. As protein: CAWSRTGLAEAFF.

The chain carries TRBV10-3 and TRBJ2-2, with 8 nucleotides matching TRBD2. This CDR3 spans 16 amino acids. Germline V lookup: CDR1 ENHRY, CDR2 SYGVKD. Trimming took 5 bases from V and 0 from J; bases not matched to a gene: 5. The DNA for the CDR3 is TGTGCCATCAGTACCACTAGCGGAGCGAACACCGGGGAGCTGTTTTTT. It encodes CAISTTSGANTGELFF.